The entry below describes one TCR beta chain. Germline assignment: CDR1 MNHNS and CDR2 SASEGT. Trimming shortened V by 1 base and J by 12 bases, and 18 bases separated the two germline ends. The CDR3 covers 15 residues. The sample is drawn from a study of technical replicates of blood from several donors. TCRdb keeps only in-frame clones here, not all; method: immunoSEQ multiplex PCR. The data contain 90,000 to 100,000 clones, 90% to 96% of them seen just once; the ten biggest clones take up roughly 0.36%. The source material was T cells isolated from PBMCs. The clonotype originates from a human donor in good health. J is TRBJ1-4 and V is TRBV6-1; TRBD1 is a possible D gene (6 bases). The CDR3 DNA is TGTGCCAGCAGTGAAGGAATTTATCGGACAGAGGAACTGTTTTTT. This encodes CASSEGIYRTEELFF.